This T cell receptor (beta chain) was identified during a study of cytomegalovirus exposure and HLA in healthy donors. Overall study findings and caveats: Later on, a genetic analysis was performed. It linked a missense variant in DCLRE1C with V- and J-gene trimming of TCR beta.

Turning to this clone: Its antigen remains unidentified.

The PCR employed 60 Vbeta primers together with 13 Jbeta primers. In the study's own analysis: Some 11 million shared chains were among the approximately 80 million unique TCR beta chains that a later analysis counted. Produced via immunoSEQ multiplex PCR; TCRdb's table is partial and in-frame only. The D gene and trimming were derived from the DNA, and the V and J assignments and clone size from that table. The sample has roughly 160,000 clones, around 80% seen once. Trimming took 5 bases from V and 7 from J; bases not matched to a gene: 11. The length of the CDR3 is 15 residues. Germline V gives CDR1 MNHEY, CDR2 SMNVEV (reference sequence).

This TCR derives from a woman in her 30s in good health and CMV-seropositive. The sequencing sample was made of PBMCs. The chain has TRBV27 and TRBJ1-2, with TRBD1 matching 9 bases. CDR3 in DNA: TGTGCCAGCAGTCCGGCCGGGGACAGGGCGGCTGGCTACACCTTC. Its translation is CASSPAGDRAAGYTF.